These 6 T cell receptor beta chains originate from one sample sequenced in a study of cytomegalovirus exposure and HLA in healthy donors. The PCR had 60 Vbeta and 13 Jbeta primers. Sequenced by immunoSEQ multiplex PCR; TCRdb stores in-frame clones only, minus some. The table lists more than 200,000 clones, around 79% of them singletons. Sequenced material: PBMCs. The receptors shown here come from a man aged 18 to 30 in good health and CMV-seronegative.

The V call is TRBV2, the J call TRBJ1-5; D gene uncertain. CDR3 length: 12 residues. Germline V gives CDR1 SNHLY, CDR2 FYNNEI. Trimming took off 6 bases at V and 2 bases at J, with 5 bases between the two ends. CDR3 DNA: TGTGCCAGCAGAGGAGGCAATCAGCCCCAGCATTTT. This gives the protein CASRGGNQPQHF.

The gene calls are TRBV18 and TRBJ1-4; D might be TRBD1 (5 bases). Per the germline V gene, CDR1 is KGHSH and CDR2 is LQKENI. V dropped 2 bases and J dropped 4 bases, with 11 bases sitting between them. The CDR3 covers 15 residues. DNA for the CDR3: TGTGCCAGCTCACCAGGACAAGGGGTTAATGAAAAACTGTTTTTT. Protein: CASSPGQGVNEKLFF.

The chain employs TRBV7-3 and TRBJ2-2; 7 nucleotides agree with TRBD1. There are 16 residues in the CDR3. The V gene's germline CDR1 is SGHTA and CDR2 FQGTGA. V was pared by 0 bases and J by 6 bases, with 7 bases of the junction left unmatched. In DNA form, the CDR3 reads TGTGCCAGCAGCTTAACCGGCAGGGGGTGGGCCGGGGAGCTGTTTTTT. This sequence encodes CASSLTGRGWAGELFF.

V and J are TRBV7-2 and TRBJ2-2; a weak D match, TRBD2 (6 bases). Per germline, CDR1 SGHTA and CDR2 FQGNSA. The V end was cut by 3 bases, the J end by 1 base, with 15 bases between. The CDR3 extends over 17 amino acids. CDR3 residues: CASSFQSGTVNTGELFF. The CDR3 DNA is TGTGCCAGCAGCTTCCAGTCGGGGACTGTGAACACCGGGGAGCTGTTTTTT.

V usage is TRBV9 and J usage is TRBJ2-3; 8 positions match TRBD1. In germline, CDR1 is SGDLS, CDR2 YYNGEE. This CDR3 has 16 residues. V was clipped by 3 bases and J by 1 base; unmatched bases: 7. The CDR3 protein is CASSEKPGQGTDTQYF. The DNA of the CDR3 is TGTGCCAGCAGCGAGAAGCCGGGACAGGGCACAGATACGCAGTATTTT.

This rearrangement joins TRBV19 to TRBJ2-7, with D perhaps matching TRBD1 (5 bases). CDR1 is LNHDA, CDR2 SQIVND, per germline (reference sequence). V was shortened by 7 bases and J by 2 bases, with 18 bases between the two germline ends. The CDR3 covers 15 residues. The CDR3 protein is CASKRMEQVPYEQYF. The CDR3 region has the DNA TGTGCCAGTAAACGAATGGAACAGGTTCCCTACGAGCAGTACTTC.